This TCR beta chain was profiled in a study of T cell responses to AZD1222 COVID-19 vaccine. The study's findings and limits: Vaccine-associated CD4 TCRs ranged over spike, dominating at 160-218 and 743-854. Most donors were white British and more were female, and clonal diversity was possibly underestimated. Seropositive at baseline were only six or seven AZD1222 recipients.

The sample holds one count of this clone. Its antigen is unidentified. This table comes from immunoSEQ multiplex PCR, and its TCRdb copy is limited to in-frame clones, with some not included. The data show about 130,000 clones, over 85% seen once. From germline, CDR1 is MNHNY and CDR2 SVGAGI (reference sequence). The CDR3 is 12 amino acids. V gave up 5 bases and J gave up 8 bases, with 10 bases separating them. Pooling covered second doses at about 4 or about 12 weeks. The sample consisted of peripheral blood, taken 28 days after the second AZD1222 dose. This TCR derives from an adult who received the AZD1222 COVID-19 vaccine. The chain employs TRBV6-6 and TRBJ2-4, with a possible D match to TRBD1 (5 bases). The CDR3: CASSKGLYIQYF. The DNA for the CDR3 is TGTGCCAGCAGTAAGGGGTTATACATTCAGTACTTC.